Sequencing of this T cell receptor beta chain was carried out in a study of blood T cells in healthy people across ages. This clonotype was counted between two and nine times. A second PCR, run for roughly 7 to 12 cycles, used a sample-barcoded 5' primer plus a J-beta primer mix. Using its own MiXCR run on the 5' RACE reads, TCRdb lists one record per CDR3 protein. The sample includes about 1.8 million distinct CDR3 sequences, roughly 52% of them seen just once. V gave up 6 bases and J gave up 0 bases; unmatched junction bases: 9. CDR3 size: 19 residues. The germline V gene encodes CDR1 MNHNS and CDR2 SASEGT.

The chain joins TRBV6-1 to TRBJ2-6; 12 bases agree with TRBD1. The sample comprised blood. This receptor was identified in a woman in her 40s in good health. CDR3 sequence: CASRGWGQGASSGANVLTF. The DNA for the CDR3 is TGTGCCAGCAGGGGCTGGGGACAGGGGGCTAGCTCTGGGGCCAACGTCCTGACTTTC.